This T cell receptor beta chain was recovered during a study of Graves' ophthalmopathy and Graves' hyperthyroidism. About the research overall: The authors collected peripheral blood at initial diagnosis, before any treatment. Study results and limitations: The model's prediction of ophthalmopathy progression had approximately 68% sensitivity and around 77% specificity.

Amplified material comprised TCR beta CDR3 regions derived from RNA transcripts. First-round RT-PCR relied on HTBI primers, and a second-round multiplex PCR came next. TCRdb used MiXCR to reprocess the multiplex PCR reads, holding one entry per CDR3 protein. The sample contains 360,000 or so distinct CDR3 sequences, approximately 20% of which appear only once. The CDR3 loop spans 15 amino acids. This clonotype was counted ten times or more. Antigen: not known. The junction departs from germline at one end; a sequencing error may be responsible. The J gene is TRBJ2-7, the V gene TRBV12-3 or TRBV12-4, with D perhaps TRBD2 (5 bases). Sequencing was done on a sample of peripheral blood. This sequence originates from a woman between 18 and 30 years old with Graves' ophthalmopathy. The CDR3 reads CASSPSRVSSYEQYF. The CDR3 nucleotides are TGCGCCAGCAGTCCTTCGCGGGTTAGCTCCTACGAGCAGTACTTC.